Following are 31 T cell receptor beta chains from one sample sequenced in a study of OX40 agonist ivuxolimab in advanced cancers. Sequencing used immunoSEQ multiplex PCR; TCRdb keeps in-frame clones, though not all of them. The table shows about 82,000 clones, with about 86% occurring only once. This specimen was CD4+ or CD8+ T cells sorted from blood, taken in a trial of the OX40 agonist ivuxolimab. The receptors shown here come from an adult with an advanced solid tumor such as melanoma, head and neck, liver or kidney cancer.

The chain couples TRBV5-5 to TRBJ1-5; D is uncertain. The V end was cut by 0 bases, the J end by 0 bases, with 7 bases between. The germline V gene has CDR1 SGHKS and CDR2 YYEKEE (reference sequence). CDR3 length: 15 residues. The DNA for the CDR3 is TGTGCCAGCAGCTTGGGAACGATTAGCAATCAGCCCCAGCATTTT. It translates to CASSLGTISNQPQHF.

This chain connects TRBV4-3 to TRBJ2-7, with a possible D match to TRBD1 (6 bases). The CDR3 sequence is 16 residues long. CDR1 LGHNA and CDR2 YSLEER come from the germline V gene. V lost 3 bases to trimming and J lost 2 bases, with 17 bases between them. CDR3 nucleotides: TGCGCCAGCAGCCACGCTCGGACAGACCCTACCTACGAGCAGTACTTC. Its protein is CASSHARTDPTYEQYF.

The gene calls are TRBV6-5 and TRBJ2-7, with 7 bases that match TRBD1. Germline V gene sequence: CDR1 MNHEY, CDR2 SVGAGI. The V segment lost 6 bases and the J segment 10 bases; nucleotides outside the gene matches: 18. CDR3 size: 15 residues. CDR3 sequence: CASSSAQGQATEQYF. CDR3 coding DNA: TGTGCCAGCAGCTCAGCCCAAGGACAGGCCACAGAACAGTACTTC.

The chain couples TRBV11-3 to TRBJ2-5; D is possibly TRBD1 (5 bases). This CDR3 spans 13 amino acids. V was shortened by 1 base and J by 4 bases, with 7 bases between the two germline ends. CDR1 SGHNT and CDR2 YENEEA come from the germline V gene. CDR3 in DNA: TGTGCCAGCAGCTTAGGACAGCGAGAGACCCAGTACTTC. Protein product: CASSLGQRETQYF.

This clone was seen once. The chain carries TRBV29-1 and TRBJ1-5; D gene uncertain. CDR3 length: 12 amino acids. Looked up from germline, CDR1 is SQVTM and CDR2 is ANQGSEA. V shed 4 bases and J shed 4 bases, with 8 bases lying between them. The CDR3 coding sequence is TGCAGCGTTGGAGGCGGGAATCAGCCCCAGCATTTT. Its translation: CSVGGGNQPQHF.

The chain links TRBV6-4 to TRBJ1-1; no definite D call. The length of the CDR3 is 13 residues. The germline V and J ends were trimmed by 6 bases and 1 base, with 9 bases remaining between them. CDR1 is MRHNA and CDR2 is SNTAGT in the germline V gene. CDR3 amino acids: CASRLQENTEAFF. The CDR3 DNA is TGTGCCAGCAGGCTACAAGAGAACACTGAAGCTTTCTTT.

V usage is TRBV11-3 and J usage is TRBJ2-1, with 9 nucleotides matching TRBD1. Germline assignment: CDR1 SGHNT and CDR2 YENEEA. This CDR3 comprises 17 residues. The V gene end was trimmed by 5 bases and the J gene end by 8 bases; junction bases not matched to a gene: 16. The CDR3 protein is CASSITPRGTGFHEQFF. The DNA of the CDR3 is TGTGCCAGCAGCATCACTCCCCGCGGGACAGGGTTCCATGAGCAGTTCTTC.

This chain links TRBV2 with TRBJ2-1; D not certain. V was shortened by 1 base and J by 0 bases, with 7 bases between the two germline ends. The V gene's germline CDR1 is SNHLY and CDR2 FYNNEI. The CDR3 totals 15 residues. The CDR3 here is CASSEEPSSYNEQFF. Written as DNA, the CDR3 is TGTGCCAGCAGTGAAGAGCCGAGCTCCTACAATGAGCAGTTCTTC.

The chain has TRBV4-1 and TRBJ1-2; 7 bases map to TRBD1. Germline V gene lookup returns CDR1 MGHRA and CDR2 YSYEKL. The V gene end was trimmed by 1 base and the J gene end by 5 bases; junction bases not matched to a gene: 13. This CDR3 comprises 17 residues. The CDR3 sequence is CASSQGWITGDRYGYTF. CDR3 nucleotides: TGCGCCAGCAGCCAAGGTTGGATTACAGGGGATCGGTATGGCTACACCTTC.

A single count supports this clone. J is TRBJ1-1 and V is TRBV7-2, with D hard to call. V was trimmed by 5 bases and J by 1 base, leaving 11 bases between them. The CDR3 loop spans 14 amino acids. Germline CDR1 is SGHTA and CDR2 is FQGNSA. CDR3 region: CASSPGPGNTEAFF. The CDR3 nucleotides read TGTGCCAGCAGCCCGGGCCCGGGGAACACTGAAGCTTTCTTT.

This rearrangement joins TRBV4-3 to TRBJ1-3; D might be TRBD1 (6 bases). The CDR3 length is 15 residues. Germline-derived CDR1 and CDR2 are LGHNA and YSLEER. Trimming left V 4 bases short and J 2 bases short, with 12 bases between. In DNA form, the CDR3 reads TGCGCCAGCAGCCCCTCCGGGACACCTGGAAACACCATATATTTT. This gives the protein CASSPSGTPGNTIYF.

This clone was seen a single time. The V call is TRBV25-1, the J call TRBJ1-2, with unresolved D. Germline V lookup: CDR1 MGHDK, CDR2 SYGVNS. The CDR3 has 16 amino acids. V lost 1 base to trimming and J lost 4 bases, with 16 bases between them. The CDR3 region is CASSESGLWQTYGYTF. DNA for the CDR3: TGTGCCAGCAGTGAATCGGGATTGTGGCAGACCTATGGCTACACCTTC.

The rearrangement joins TRBV18 to TRBJ2-7; TRBD2 is a possible D gene (6 bases). The ends were cut back, 6 bases at V and 6 bases at J, with 18 bases in the middle. Germline V CDR1 and CDR2: KGHSH, LQKENI. This CDR3 has 14 residues. CDR3 region: CASSGGGLSPEQYF. CDR3 coding DNA: TGTGCCAGCTCGGGGGGTGGACTCTCTCCCGAGCAGTACTTC.

The chain carries TRBV7-2 and TRBJ2-5, with 11 positions matching TRBD2. This CDR3 is 14 amino acids long. Germline V gene lookup returns CDR1 SGHTA and CDR2 FQGNSA. The J segment lost 5 bases and the V segment lost 3 bases, leaving 2 bases of the junction unmatched. CDR3 residues: CASSLTSGAETQYF. CDR3 bases: TGTGCCAGCAGCTTGACTAGCGGGGCTGAGACCCAGTACTTC.

This rearrangement joins TRBV7-3 to TRBJ2-2, with D unclear. Germline V gives CDR1 SGHTA, CDR2 FQGTGA. This CDR3 contains 11 residues. The germline V and J ends were trimmed by 0 bases and 7 bases, with 0 bases remaining between them. The CDR3 region is CASSLTGELFF. CDR3 coding DNA: TGTGCCAGCAGCTTAACCGGGGAGCTGTTTTTT.

This clone was observed a single time. The gene calls are TRBV12-5 and TRBJ2-3; D is possibly TRBD2 (5 bases). The CDR3 spans 18 residues. Trimming took 3 bases from V and 0 from J, leaving 19 bases between them. Germline V gives CDR1 LGHNT, CDR2 FRNRAP. The CDR3 region is CASGFPLPGKASTDTQYF. Here the CDR3 DNA reads TGTGCTAGTGGTTTTCCCCTTCCCGGGAAAGCTAGCACAGATACGCAGTATTTT.

The CDR3: CASSLRQMNEQFF. The CDR3 DNA is TGTGCCAGCAGCTTAAGACAGATGAATGAGCAGTTCTTC. The gene calls are TRBV7-3 and TRBJ2-1, with TRBD1 as a possible D gene (5 bases). This CDR3 has 13 residues. V lost 1 base and J lost 7, with 8 bases in between. Germline V CDR1 and CDR2: SGHTA, FQGTGA. Full variable domain (outside the CDR3, taken from reference TRBV7-3 and TRBJ2-1): GAGVSQTPSNKVTEKGKYVELRCDPISGHTALYWYRQSLGQGPEFLIYFQGTGAADDSGLPNDRFFAVRPEGSVSTLKIQRTERGDSAVYLCASSLRQMNEQFFGPGTRLTVL.

This rearrangement joins TRBV7-6 to TRBJ2-5; 12 positions agree with TRBD2. CDR3 length: 17 amino acids. V gave up 5 bases and J gave up 2 bases; unmatched junction bases: 9. From germline, CDR1 is SGHVS and CDR2 FNYEAQ. CDR3: CASSHELAGGQQETQYF. CDR3 bases: TGTGCCAGCAGCCACGAACTAGCGGGGGGCCAACAAGAGACCCAGTACTTC.

This clone was counted once. The J gene is TRBJ1-2, the V gene TRBV6-5; 7 bases fit TRBD1. V shed 6 bases, J shed 6 bases, and the junction held 7 bases outside the gene matches. The CDR3 runs to 13 residues. The germline V gene has CDR1 MNHEY and CDR2 SVGAGI. As DNA, the CDR3 is TGTGCCAGCAGGTTGGGACAGCAAGATGGCTACACCTTC. This codes for CASRLGQQDGYTF.

V and J are TRBV6-1 and TRBJ1-1; the D is unclear. The V gene lost 3 bases and the J gene lost 0 bases, with 8 bases spanning the gap. The CDR3 sequence is 14 residues long. Germline CDR1 MNHNS, CDR2 SASEGT. The CDR3 DNA reads as TGTGCCAGCAGTGAGAGACCCATGAACACTGAAGCTTTCTTT. This codes for CASSERPMNTEAFF.

In this sample, this clone turned up once. The rearrangement links TRBV5-4 to TRBJ2-5, with a weak D call TRBD2 (7 bases). The CDR3 runs to 15 residues. Germline lookup yields CDR1 SGHNT and CDR2 YYREEE (reference sequence). Trimming cost V 1 base and J 2 bases, with 12 bases left between them. The CDR3 region is CASSLKGGGQETQYF. CDR3 nucleotides: TGTGCCAGCAGCTTGAAGGGAGGGGGGCAAGAGACCCAGTACTTC.

The CDR3 here is CASSLGGSTDTQYF. CDR3 in DNA: TGCGCCAGCAGCTTGGGCGGTAGCACAGATACGCAGTATTTT. This sequence joins TRBV5-1 and TRBJ2-3; D gene unclear. The CDR3 is made up of 14 amino acids. Trimming took off 0 bases at V and 0 bases at J, with 5 bases between the two ends. The germline CDR1 and CDR2 sequences are SGHRS and YFSETQ.

V is TRBV9 and J is TRBJ2-7, with TRBD2 matching over 9 bases. The CDR3 has 15 residues. CDR1 and CDR2 (germline): SGDLS, YYNGEE. Unmatched junction bases numbered 3, after V lost 0 bases and J lost 2 bases. The CDR3 loop reads CASSVAGLATYEQYF. The CDR3 bases are TGTGCCAGCAGCGTAGCCGGACTAGCGACCTACGAGCAGTACTTC.

This clone was seen a handful of times. V usage is TRBV2 and J usage is TRBJ1-2, with TRBD1 matching over 7 bases. With V trimmed by 3 bases and J by 4 bases, 5 bases remained unmatched. CDR1 is SNHLY, CDR2 FYNNEI, per germline. This CDR3 is built from 14 residues. This CDR3 is CASSDRGSSYGYTF. CDR3 nucleotide sequence: TGTGCCAGCAGTGACAGGGGGAGTAGCTATGGCTACACCTTC.

The count of this clone is one. This chain links TRBV11-2 with TRBJ1-2; D uncertain. Germline V gene data show CDR1 as SGHAT and CDR2 as FQNNGV. Trimming took off 5 bases at V and 1 base at J, with 8 bases between the two ends. The CDR3 extends over 13 amino acids. In DNA form, the CDR3 reads TGTGCCAGCAGCCCGGCCCATAACTATGGCTACACCTTC. The encoded protein is CASSPAHNYGYTF.

The rearrangement joins TRBV19 to TRBJ2-2; 16 bases agree with TRBD2. Germline CDR1 is LNHDA and CDR2 is SQIVND (reference sequence). The V gene end was trimmed by 7 bases and the J gene end by 5 bases; junction bases not matched to a gene: 7. The CDR3 is 17 amino acids. Written as DNA, the CDR3 is TGTGCCAGTATCGGGACTAGCGGGAGGGCGGGTACCGGGGAGCTGTTTTTT. This translates into CASIGTSGRAGTGELFF.

The genes are TRBV4-3 and TRBJ2-7; a weak D match, TRBD1 (6 bases). V lost 0 bases and J 1 base, leaving 22 bases between the germline ends. This CDR3 region has 19 residues. The germline V gene has CDR1 LGHNA and CDR2 YSLEER. The CDR3 protein is CASSQEVGQHGPPSYEQYF. CDR3 in DNA: TGCGCCAGCAGCCAAGAGGTAGGACAGCACGGGCCCCCGTCCTACGAGCAGTACTTC.

The rearrangement uses TRBV18 and TRBJ2-5; D is uncertain. V was clipped by 0 bases and J by 5 bases, with 10 bases between them. Germline-derived CDR1 and CDR2 are KGHSH and LQKENI. The CDR3 totals 14 residues. The CDR3 loop reads CASSPPGRRETQYF. The CDR3, as DNA: TGTGCCAGCTCACCACCCGGGCGCCGGGAGACCCAGTACTTC.

The rearrangement uses TRBV11-1 and TRBJ2-7, with TRBD1 matching 10 bases. Trimming at V came to 5 bases and at J to 2 bases, leaving 6 bases not matched to a gene. The CDR3 is made up of 15 amino acids. Germline V gene lookup returns CDR1 SGHAT and CDR2 FQDESV (reference sequence). The CDR3 reads CASSPAGTGAYEQYF. The CDR3 region has the DNA TGTGCCAGCAGCCCAGCGGGGACAGGGGCCTACGAGCAGTACTTC.

This chain connects TRBV11-2 to TRBJ1-3; TRBD1 might be the D (5 bases). Trimming stripped 5 bases from V and 2 bases from J, with 16 bases between. Germline values: CDR1 SGHAT, CDR2 FQNNGV. CDR3 size: 16 residues. CDR3 nucleotides: TGTGCCAGCAGCCTTCAATGGGGGGGAACTGGAAACACCATATATTTT. Its protein product is CASSLQWGGTGNTIYF. Using reference TRBV11-2 and TRBJ1-3 for the parts outside the CDR3, the full variable domain is EAGVAQSPRYKIIEKRQSVAFWCNPISGHATLYWYQQILGQGPKLLIQFQNNGVVDDSQLPKDRFSAERLKGVDSTLKIQPAKLEDSAVYLCASSLQWGGTGNTIYFGEGSWLTVV.

This clone was detected only once. The chain recombines TRBV15 with TRBJ2-1, with TRBD2 matching 8 bases. With V trimmed by 3 bases and J by 3 bases, 10 bases remained unmatched. This CDR3 contains 17 residues. CDR1 and CDR2 (germline): LNHNV, YYDKDF (reference sequence). The CDR3 DNA reads TGTGCCACCAGCAGGGTTCGCTTACTAGCGGACTACAATGAGCAGTTCTTC. Amino acids: CATSRVRLLADYNEQFF.